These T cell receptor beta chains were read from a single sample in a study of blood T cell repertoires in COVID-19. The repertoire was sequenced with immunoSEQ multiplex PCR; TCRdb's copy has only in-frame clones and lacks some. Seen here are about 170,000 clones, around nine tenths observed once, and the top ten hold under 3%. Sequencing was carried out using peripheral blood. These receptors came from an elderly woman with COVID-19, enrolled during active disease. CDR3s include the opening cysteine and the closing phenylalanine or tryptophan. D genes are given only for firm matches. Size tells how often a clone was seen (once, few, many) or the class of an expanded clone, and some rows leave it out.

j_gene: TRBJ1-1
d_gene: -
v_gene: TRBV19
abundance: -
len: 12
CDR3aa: CASSYRNTEAFF
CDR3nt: TGTGCCAGCAGCTACAGAAACACTGAAGCTTTCTTT

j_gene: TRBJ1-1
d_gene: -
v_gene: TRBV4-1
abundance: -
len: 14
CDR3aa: CASSQETGRAEAFF
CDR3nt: TGCGCCAGCAGCCAAGAAACAGGGAGGGCTGAAGCTTTCTTT

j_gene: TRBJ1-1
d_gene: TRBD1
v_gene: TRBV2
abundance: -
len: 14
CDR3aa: CASSSGTANTEAFF
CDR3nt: TGTGCCAGCAGTTCCGGGACAGCGAACACTGAAGCTTTCTTT

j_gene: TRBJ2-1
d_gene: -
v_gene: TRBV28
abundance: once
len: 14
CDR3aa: CASSLRWLAIEQFF
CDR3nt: TGTGCCAGCAGTTTGCGGTGGCTAGCTATAGAGCAGTTCTTC

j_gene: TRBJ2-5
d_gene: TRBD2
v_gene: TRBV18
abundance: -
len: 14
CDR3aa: CASSSSGGSKTQYF
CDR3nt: TGTGCCAGCTCCTCTAGCGGGGGGTCGAAGACCCAGTACTTC

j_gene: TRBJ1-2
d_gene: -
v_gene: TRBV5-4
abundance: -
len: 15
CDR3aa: CASSLKTRAHYGYTF
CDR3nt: TGTGCCAGCAGCCTGAAGACCAGGGCCCACTATGGCTACACCTTC

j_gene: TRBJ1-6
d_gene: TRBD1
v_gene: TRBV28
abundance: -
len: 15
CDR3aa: CASQRPGQAFSPLHF
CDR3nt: TGTGCCAGCCAACGACCGGGACAGGCGTTTTCACCCCTCCACTTT

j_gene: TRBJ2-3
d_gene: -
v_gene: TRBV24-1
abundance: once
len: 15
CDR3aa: CATSDWLGGTDTQYF
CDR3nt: TGTGCCACCAGTGATTGGCTAGGAGGCACAGATACGCAGTATTTT

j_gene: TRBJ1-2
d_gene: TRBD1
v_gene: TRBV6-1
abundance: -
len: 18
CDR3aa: CASSGSRTGGAGSYGYTF
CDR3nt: TGTGCCAGCAGTGGGTCTAGGACAGGGGGCGCAGGAAGCTATGGCTACACCTTC

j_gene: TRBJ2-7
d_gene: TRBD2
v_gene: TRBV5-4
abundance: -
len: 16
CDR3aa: CASSLAVTSGSVGQYF
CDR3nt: TGTGCCAGCAGCTTGGCCGTGACTAGCGGGTCGGTCGGGCAGTACTTC

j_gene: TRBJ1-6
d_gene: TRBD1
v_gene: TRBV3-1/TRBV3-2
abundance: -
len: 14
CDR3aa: CASSRTGDNSPLHF
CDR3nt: TGTGCCAGCAGCCGGACAGGGGACAATTCACCCCTCCACTTT

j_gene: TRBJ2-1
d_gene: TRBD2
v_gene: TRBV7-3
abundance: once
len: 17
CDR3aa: CASSTTATSGRALEQFF
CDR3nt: TGTGCCAGCAGCACTACGGCAACTAGCGGGAGGGCCCTTGAGCAGTTCTTC

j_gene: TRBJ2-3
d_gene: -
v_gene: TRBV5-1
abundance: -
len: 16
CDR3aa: CASSLQGTGNTDTQYF
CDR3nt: TGCGCCAGCAGCTTGCAGGGAACGGGTAACACAGATACGCAGTATTTT

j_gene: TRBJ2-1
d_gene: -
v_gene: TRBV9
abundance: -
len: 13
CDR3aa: CASSDPNSNEQFF
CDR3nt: TGTGCCAGCAGCGACCCGAACAGCAATGAGCAGTTCTTC

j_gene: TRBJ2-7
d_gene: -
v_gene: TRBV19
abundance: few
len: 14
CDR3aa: CASSPEGRYYEQYF
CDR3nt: TGTGCCAGTAGTCCAGAGGGCCGTTACTACGAGCAGTACTTC

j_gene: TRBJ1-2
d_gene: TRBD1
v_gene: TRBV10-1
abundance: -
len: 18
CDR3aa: CASSEEAHSDRRNYGYTF
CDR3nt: TGCGCCAGCAGTGAAGAGGCTCACTCGGACAGGAGAAACTATGGCTACACCTTC

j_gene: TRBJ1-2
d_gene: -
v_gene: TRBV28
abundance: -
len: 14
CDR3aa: CASSPPGNRYGYTF
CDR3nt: TGTGCCAGCAGTCCCCCGGGGAACCGCTATGGCTACACCTTC

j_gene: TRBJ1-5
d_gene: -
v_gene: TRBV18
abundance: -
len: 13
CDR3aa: CASSPNSNQPQHF
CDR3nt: TGTGCCAGCTCACCCAATAGCAATCAGCCCCAGCATTTT

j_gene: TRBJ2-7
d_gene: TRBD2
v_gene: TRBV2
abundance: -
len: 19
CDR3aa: CASSREQGFLSGGKYEQYF
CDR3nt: TGTGCCAGCAGCCGAGAACAGGGTTTTCTGAGCGGGGGTAAATACGAGCAGTACTTC

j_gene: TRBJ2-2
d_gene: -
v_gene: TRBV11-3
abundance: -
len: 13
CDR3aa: CASSLAASGELFF
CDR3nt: TGTGCCAGCAGCTTAGCGGCTAGCGGGGAGCTGTTTTTT

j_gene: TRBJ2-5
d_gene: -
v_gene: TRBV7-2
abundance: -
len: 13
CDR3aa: CASRGPSWETQYF
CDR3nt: TGTGCCAGCAGGGGGCCCAGCTGGGAGACCCAGTACTTC

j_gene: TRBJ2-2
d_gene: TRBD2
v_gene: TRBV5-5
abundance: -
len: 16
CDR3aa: CASSPLAGDYTGELFF
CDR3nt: TGTGCCAGCAGCCCGCTAGCGGGAGATTACACCGGGGAGCTGTTTTTT

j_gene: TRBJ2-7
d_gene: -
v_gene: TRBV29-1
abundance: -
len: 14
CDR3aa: CSVAGLLLPYEQYF
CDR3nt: TGCAGCGTTGCAGGACTTCTCCTACCCTACGAGCAGTACTTC

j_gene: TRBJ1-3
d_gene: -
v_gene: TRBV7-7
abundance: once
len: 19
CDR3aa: CASSAEPPGLLGSGNTIYF
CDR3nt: TGTGCTAGCAGCGCGGAACCACCGGGACTCCTTGGATCTGGAAACACCATATATTTT

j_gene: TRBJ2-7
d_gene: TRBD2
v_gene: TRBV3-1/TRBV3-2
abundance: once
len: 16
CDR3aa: CASSLGTSGTLYEQYF
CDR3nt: TGTGCCAGCAGCCTCGGGACTAGCGGGACCCTCTACGAGCAGTACTTC

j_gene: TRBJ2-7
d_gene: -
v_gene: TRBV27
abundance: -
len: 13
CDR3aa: CASRVAGTSEQYF
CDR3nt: TGTGCCAGCAGAGTCGCGGGTACATCCGAGCAGTACTTC

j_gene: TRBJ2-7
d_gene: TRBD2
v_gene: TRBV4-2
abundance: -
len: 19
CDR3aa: CASSQDLPGLAGVTYEQYF
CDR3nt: TGTGCCAGCAGCCAGGATCTACCGGGACTAGCGGGAGTAACATACGAGCAGTACTTC

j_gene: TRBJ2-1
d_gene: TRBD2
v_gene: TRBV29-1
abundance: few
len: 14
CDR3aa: CSVDGLAGGNEQFF
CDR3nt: TGCAGCGTTGATGGGCTAGCGGGAGGAAATGAGCAGTTCTTC

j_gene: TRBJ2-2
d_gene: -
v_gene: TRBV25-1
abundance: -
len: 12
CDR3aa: CASSAGTGELFF
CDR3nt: TGTGCCAGCAGTGCCGGCACCGGGGAGCTGTTTTTT